This T cell receptor beta chain was sequenced for a study of blood T cells in healthy people across ages. Using a J-beta primer mix together with a sample-barcoded 5' primer, a second PCR was run for about 7 to 12 cycles. TCRdb used MiXCR to reprocess the 5' RACE reads, holding one entry per CDR3 protein. The sample includes about 840,000 distinct CDR3 sequences, about 28% of them seen just once. Every participating donor contributed approximately 10 milliliters of peripheral blood through a draw. Another study also made use of these data, one on T cells of mothers and their children. Per that paper: Sequencing returned over 10 million TCR beta CDR3 reads per mother and about 3 million per child.

Sequencing was carried out using blood. This TCR came from a woman in her thirties or forties in good health.

In DNA, the CDR3 is TGTGCCAGCAGCCCGACGGGACAATCCTATAATGAGCAGTACTTC. This codes for CASSPTGQSYNEQYF. V and J are TRBV7-2 and TRBJ2-7, with D possibly TRBD1 on 6 matching bases. Germline CDR1 SGHTA, CDR2 FQGNSA. This CDR3 comprises 15 residues. The ends were cut back, 5 bases at V and 7 bases at J, with 21 bases in the middle.